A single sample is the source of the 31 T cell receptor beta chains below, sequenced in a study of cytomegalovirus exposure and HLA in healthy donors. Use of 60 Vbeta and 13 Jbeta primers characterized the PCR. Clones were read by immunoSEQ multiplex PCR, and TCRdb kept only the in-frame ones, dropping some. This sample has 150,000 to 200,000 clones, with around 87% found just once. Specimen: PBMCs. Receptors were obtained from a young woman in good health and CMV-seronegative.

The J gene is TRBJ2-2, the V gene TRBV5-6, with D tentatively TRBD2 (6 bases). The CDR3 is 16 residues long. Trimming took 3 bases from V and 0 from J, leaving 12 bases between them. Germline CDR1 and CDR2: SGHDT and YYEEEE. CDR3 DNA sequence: TGTGCCAGCAGCTCCGCCGGGACTTCGAACACCGGGGAGCTGTTTTTT. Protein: CASSSAGTSNTGELFF.

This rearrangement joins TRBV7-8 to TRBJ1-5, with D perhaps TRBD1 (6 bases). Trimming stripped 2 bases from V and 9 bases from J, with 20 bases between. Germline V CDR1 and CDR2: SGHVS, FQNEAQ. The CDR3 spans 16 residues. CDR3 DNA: TGTGCCAGCAGCTTACGGCTGAACAGGGCCCGGGGGCCCCAGCATTTT. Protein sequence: CASSLRLNRARGPQHF.

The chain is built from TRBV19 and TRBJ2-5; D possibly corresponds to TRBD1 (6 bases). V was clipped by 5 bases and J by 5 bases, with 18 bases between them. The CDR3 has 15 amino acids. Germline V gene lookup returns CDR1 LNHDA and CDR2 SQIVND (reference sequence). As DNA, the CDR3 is TGTGCCAGTAGTCCGGGAACACAGGGTTGGGAGACCCAGTACTTC. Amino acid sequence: CASSPGTQGWETQYF.

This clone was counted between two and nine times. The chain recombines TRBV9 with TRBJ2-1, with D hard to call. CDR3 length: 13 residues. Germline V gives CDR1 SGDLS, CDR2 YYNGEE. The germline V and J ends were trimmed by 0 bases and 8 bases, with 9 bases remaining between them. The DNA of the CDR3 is TGTGCCAGCAGCGTAGACCGGTGGTATGAGCAGTTCTTC. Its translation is CASSVDRWYEQFF.

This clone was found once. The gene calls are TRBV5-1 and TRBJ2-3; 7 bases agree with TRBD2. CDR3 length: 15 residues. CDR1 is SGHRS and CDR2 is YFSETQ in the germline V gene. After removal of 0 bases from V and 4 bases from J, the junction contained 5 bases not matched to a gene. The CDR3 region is CASSLEGREADTQYF. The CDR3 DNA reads TGCGCCAGCAGCTTGGAGGGGAGGGAGGCAGATACGCAGTATTTT.

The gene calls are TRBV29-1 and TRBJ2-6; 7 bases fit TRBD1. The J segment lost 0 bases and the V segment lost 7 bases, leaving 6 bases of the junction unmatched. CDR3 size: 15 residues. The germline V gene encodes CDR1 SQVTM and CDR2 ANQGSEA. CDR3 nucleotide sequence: TGCAGCGCATCGACAGGGAGCTCTGGGGCCAACGTCCTGACTTTC. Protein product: CSASTGSSGANVLTF.

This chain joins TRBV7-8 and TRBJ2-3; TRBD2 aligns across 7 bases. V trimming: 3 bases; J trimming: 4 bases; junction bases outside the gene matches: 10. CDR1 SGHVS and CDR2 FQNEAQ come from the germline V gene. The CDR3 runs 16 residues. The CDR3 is CASSLGAGLGADTQYF. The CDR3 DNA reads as TGTGCCAGCAGCTTGGGAGCGGGGCTGGGGGCAGATACGCAGTATTTT.

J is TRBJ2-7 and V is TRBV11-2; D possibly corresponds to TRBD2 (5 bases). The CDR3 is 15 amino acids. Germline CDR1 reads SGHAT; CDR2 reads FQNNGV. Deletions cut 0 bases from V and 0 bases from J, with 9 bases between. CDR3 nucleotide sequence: TGTGCCAGCAGCTTAGATCTGGGGAGCTCCTACGAGCAGTACTTC. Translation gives CASSLDLGSSYEQYF.

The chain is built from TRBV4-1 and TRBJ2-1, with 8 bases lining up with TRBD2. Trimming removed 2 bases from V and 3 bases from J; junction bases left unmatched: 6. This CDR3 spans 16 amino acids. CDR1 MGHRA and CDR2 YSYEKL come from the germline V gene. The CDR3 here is CASSQSGLAGYNEQFF. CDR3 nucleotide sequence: TGCGCCAGCAGCCAATCCGGGCTAGCGGGCTACAATGAGCAGTTCTTC.

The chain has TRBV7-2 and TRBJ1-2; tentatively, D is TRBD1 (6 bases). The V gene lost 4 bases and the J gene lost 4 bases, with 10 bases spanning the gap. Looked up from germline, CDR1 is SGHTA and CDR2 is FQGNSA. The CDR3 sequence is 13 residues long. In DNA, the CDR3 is TGTGCCAGCAGCTCACAGGGACCCTATGGCTACACCTTC. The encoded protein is CASSSQGPYGYTF.

CDR3 protein: CASSDGGGYGYTF. CDR3 DNA: TGTGCCAGCAGTGACGGGGGAGGGTATGGCTACACCTTC. The rearrangement uses TRBV2 and TRBJ1-2; TRBD1 might be the D (5 bases). Trimming removed 3 bases at V and 5 bases at J, with 10 bases between. This CDR3 comprises 13 residues. Per the germline V gene, CDR1 is SNHLY and CDR2 is FYNNEI.

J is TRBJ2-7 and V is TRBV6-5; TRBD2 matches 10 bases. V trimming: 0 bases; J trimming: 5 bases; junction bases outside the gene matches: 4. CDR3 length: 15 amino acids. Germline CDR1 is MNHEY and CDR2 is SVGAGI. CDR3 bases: TGTGCCAGCAGTTACTCAAGCGGGAGGGCCAACGAGCAGTACTTC. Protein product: CASSYSSGRANEQYF.

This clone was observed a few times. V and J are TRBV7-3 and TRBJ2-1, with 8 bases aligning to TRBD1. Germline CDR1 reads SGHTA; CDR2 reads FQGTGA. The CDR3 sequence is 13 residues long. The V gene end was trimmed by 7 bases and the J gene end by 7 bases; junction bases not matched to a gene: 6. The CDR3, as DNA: TGTGCCAGCACCTCAGGGGGCCTAAATGAGCAGTTCTTC. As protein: CASTSGGLNEQFF. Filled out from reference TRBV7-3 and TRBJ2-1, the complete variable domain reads GAGVSQTPSNKVTEKGKYVELRCDPISGHTALYWYRQSLGQGPEFLIYFQGTGAADDSGLPNDRFFAVRPEGSVSTLKIQRTERGDSAVYLCASTSGGLNEQFFGPGTRLTVL.

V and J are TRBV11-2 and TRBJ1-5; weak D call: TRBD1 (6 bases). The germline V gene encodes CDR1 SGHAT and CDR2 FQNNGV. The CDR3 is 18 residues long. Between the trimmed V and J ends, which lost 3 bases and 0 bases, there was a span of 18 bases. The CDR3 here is CASSLGLTGPFSNQPQHF. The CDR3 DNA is TGTGCCAGCAGCTTGGGTCTGACAGGACCATTTAGCAATCAGCCCCAGCATTTT.

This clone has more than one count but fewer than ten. As DNA, the CDR3 is TGTGCCAGCAGCCCTCAGGGGGCTAGCAATCAGCCCCAGCATTTT. Amino acids: CASSPQGASNQPQHF. The chain combines TRBV9 with TRBJ1-5; 8 bases align to TRBD1. This CDR3 spans 15 amino acids. V dropped 4 bases and J dropped 0; count of bases not matched to a gene: 3. Per germline, CDR1 SGDLS and CDR2 YYNGEE. Using reference TRBV9 and TRBJ1-5 for the parts outside the CDR3, the full variable domain is DSGVTQTPKHLITATGQRVTLRCSPRSGDLSVYWYQQSLDQGLQFLIQYYNGEERAKGNILERFSAQQFPDLHSELNLSSLELGDSALYFCASSPQGASNQPQHFGDGTRLSIL.

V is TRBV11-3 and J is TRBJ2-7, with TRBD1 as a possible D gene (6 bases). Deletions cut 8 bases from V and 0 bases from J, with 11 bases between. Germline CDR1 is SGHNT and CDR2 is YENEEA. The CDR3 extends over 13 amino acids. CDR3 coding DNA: TGTGCCAGCGGTACACAGGGCTCCTACGAGCAGTACTTC. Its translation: CASGTQGSYEQYF.

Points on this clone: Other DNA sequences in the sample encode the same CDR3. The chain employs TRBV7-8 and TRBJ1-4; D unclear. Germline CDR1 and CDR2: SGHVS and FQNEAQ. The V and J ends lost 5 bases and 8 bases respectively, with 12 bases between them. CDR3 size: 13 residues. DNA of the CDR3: TGTGCCAGCAGCCTCGGGGTCAGGGAAAAACTGTTTTTT. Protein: CASSLGVREKLFF.

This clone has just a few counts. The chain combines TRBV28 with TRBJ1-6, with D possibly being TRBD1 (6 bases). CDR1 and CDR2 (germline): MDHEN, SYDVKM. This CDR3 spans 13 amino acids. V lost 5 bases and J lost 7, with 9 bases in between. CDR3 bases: TGTGCCAGCAGTGGACAGAGCAATTCACCCCTCCACTTT. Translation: CASSGQSNSPLHF.

Written as DNA, the CDR3 is TGCAGCGTTGTTAAACAGGGAAACCAAGAGACCCAGTACTTC. Its translation is CSVVKQGNQETQYF. The chain couples TRBV29-1 to TRBJ2-5, with D tentatively TRBD1 (6 bases). Germline loops: CDR1 SQVTM, CDR2 ANQGSEA. With 4 bases removed from V and 0 bases from J, the gap between germline ends came to 12 bases. The CDR3 runs to 14 residues.

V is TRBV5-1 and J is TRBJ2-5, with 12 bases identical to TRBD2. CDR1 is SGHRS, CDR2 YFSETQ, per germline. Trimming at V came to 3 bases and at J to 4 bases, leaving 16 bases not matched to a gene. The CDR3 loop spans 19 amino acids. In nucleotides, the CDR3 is TGCGCCAGCAGCTGGACAGGGAGGAGAGGACTAGCGGGACCAGAGACCCAGTACTTC. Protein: CASSWTGRRGLAGPETQYF.

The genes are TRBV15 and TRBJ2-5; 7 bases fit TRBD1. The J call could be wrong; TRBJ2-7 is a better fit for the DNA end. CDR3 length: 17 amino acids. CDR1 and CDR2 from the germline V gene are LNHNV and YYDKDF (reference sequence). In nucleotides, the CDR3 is TGTGCCACCAGCAGAGATCGGTTGGCAGGGGGCTCCTACGAGCAGTACTTC. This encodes CATSRDRLAGGSYEQYF.

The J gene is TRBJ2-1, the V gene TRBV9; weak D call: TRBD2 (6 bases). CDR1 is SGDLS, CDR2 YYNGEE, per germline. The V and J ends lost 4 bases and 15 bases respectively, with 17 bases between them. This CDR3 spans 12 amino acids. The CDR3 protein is CASSPGGDSPFF. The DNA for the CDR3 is TGTGCCAGCAGCCCAGGCGGGGACTCCCCGTTCTTC.

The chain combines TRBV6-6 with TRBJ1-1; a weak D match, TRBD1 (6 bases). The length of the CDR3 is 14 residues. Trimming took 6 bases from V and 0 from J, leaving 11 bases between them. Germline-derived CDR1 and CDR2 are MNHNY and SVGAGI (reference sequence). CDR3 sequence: CASRSQGLNTEAFF. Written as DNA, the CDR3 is TGTGCCAGCAGGTCACAGGGTTTGAACACTGAAGCTTTCTTT.

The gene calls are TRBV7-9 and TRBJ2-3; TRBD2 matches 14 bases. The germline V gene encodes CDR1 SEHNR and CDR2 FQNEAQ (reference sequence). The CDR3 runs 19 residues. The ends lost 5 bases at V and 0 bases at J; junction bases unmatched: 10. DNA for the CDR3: TGTGCCAGCAGCGAGGGACTAGCGGGGGTATCACCTAGCACAGATACGCAGTATTTT. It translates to CASSEGLAGVSPSTDTQYF.

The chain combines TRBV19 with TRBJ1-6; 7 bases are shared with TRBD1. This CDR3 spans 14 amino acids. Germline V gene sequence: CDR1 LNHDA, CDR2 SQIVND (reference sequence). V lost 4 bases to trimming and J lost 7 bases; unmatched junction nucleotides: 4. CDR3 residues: CASSTGQSNSPLHF. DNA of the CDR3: TGTGCCAGTAGTACGGGACAGAGCAATTCACCCCTCCACTTT.

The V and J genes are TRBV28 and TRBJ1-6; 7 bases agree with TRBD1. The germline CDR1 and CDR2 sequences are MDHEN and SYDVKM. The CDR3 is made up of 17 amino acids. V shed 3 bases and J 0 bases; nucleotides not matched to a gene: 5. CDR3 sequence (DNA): TGTGCCAGCAGTTTGGGACAGTCGAGCTCCTATAATTCACCCCTCCACTTT. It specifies CASSLGQSSSYNSPLHF.

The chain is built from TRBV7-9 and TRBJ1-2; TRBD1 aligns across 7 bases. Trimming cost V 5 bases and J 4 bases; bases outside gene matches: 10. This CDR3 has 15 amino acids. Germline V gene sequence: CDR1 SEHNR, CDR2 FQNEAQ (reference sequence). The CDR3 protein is CASSRNRQGSYGYTF. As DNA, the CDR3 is TGTGCCAGCAGCCGAAACCGACAGGGAAGCTATGGCTACACCTTC. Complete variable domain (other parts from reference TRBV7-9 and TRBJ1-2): DTGVSQNPRHKITKRGQNVTFRCDPISEHNRLYWYRQTLGQGPEFLTYFQNEAQLEKSRLLSDRFSAERPKGSFSTLEIQRTEQGDSAMYLCASSRNRQGSYGYTFGSGTRLTVV.

The chain's CDR3 is CASSPSGGPYEQYF. CDR3 coding DNA: TGTGCCAGCAGTCCTAGCGGGGGCCCCTACGAGCAGTACTTC. The genes are TRBV28 and TRBJ2-7; TRBD2 matches at 10 bases. V shed 5 bases, J shed 2 bases, and the junction held 3 bases outside the gene matches. CDR3 size: 14 residues. Germline CDR1 and CDR2: MDHEN and SYDVKM.

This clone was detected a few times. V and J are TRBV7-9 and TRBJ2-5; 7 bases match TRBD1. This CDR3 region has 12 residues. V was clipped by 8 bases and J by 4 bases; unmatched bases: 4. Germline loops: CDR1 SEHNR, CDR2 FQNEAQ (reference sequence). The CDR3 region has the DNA TGTGCCAGCTATAGACAGGGAGAGACCCAGTACTTC. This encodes CASYRQGETQYF.

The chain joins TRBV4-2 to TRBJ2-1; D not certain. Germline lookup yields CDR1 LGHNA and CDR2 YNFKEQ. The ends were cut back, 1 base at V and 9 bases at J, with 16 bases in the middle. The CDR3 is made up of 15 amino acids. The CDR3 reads CASSQALARGAEQFF. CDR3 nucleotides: TGTGCCAGCAGCCAAGCTCTCGCTAGAGGAGCTGAGCAGTTCTTC.

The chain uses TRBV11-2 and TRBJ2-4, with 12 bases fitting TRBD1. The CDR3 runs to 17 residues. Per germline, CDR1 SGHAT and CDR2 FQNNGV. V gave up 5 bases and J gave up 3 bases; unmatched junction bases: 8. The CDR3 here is CASSNKGQGAGKNIQYF. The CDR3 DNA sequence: TGTGCCAGCAGCAACAAGGGACAGGGGGCCGGCAAAAACATTCAGTACTTC.